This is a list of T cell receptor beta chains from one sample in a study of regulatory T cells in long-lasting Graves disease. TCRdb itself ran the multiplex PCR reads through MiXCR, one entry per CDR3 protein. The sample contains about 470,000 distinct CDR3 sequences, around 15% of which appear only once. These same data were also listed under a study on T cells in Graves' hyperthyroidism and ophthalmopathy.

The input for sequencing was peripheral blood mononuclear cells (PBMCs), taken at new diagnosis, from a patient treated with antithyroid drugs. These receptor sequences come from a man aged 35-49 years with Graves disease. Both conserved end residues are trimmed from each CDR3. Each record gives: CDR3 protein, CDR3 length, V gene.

CDR3: ASSRTGTNSPLH
length: 12
V: TRBV5-1

CDR3: AIRKREGNEQY
length: 11
V: TRBV10-3

CDR3: ASSPRAGLMNTEAF
length: 14
V: TRBV2

CDR3: SVGLAGGETQF
length: 11
V: TRBV29-1

CDR3: ATEDGGGDTGELF
length: 13
V: TRBV10-2

CDR3: ASSLRSGSMGNNYGYT
length: 16
V: TRBV5-1

CDR3: ASSVYLAESSYEQY
length: 14
V: TRBV28

CDR3: ASIPSQGGILAGTTKVIQY
length: 19
V: TRBV28

CDR3: ASSAQTGVSYEQY
length: 13
V: TRBV6-1

CDR3: ASSYSDRRQDEQY
length: 13
V: TRBV6-2/TRBV6-3

CDR3: AWKMDNLIPPLH
length: 12
V: TRBV30

CDR3: SVSLQYNEQF
length: 10
V: TRBV29-1

CDR3: ASSIGTTLSSYNEQF
length: 15
V: TRBV19

CDR3: ASSFEGSAYEQY
length: 12
V: TRBV7-9

CDR3: ASTSRTQGQGYT
length: 12
V: TRBV12-3/TRBV12-4

CDR3: ASSVERELNNEQF
length: 13
V: TRBV2

CDR3: ASSGAGGSYEQY
length: 12
V: TRBV10-1

CDR3: ASSPFPTVSDGYT
length: 13
V: TRBV4-1

CDR3: ATSNSKNTEAF
length: 11
V: TRBV24-1

CDR3: ASSPGTSGNQETQY
length: 14
V: TRBV3-1

CDR3: ASSWSPYEQY
length: 10
V: TRBV28

CDR3: ASSEGQASSYEQY
length: 13
V: TRBV12-3/TRBV12-4

CDR3: ASSRESNQPQH
length: 11
V: TRBV19

CDR3: ASSLLAAITDTQY
length: 13
V: TRBV9

CDR3: AWNQNTEAF
length: 9
V: TRBV30

CDR3: ASSYSRGTTPHYEQY
length: 15
V: TRBV6-2/TRBV6-3

CDR3: ASSDLTSGRSGEQY
length: 14
V: TRBV28

CDR3: ASSQGARGPYEQY
length: 13
V: TRBV12-3/TRBV12-4

CDR3: ASSLTASGANVLT
length: 13
V: TRBV19

CDR3: ASRPSGRSSYEQY
length: 13
V: TRBV12-3/TRBV12-4

CDR3: ASNPGQGGQPQH
length: 12
V: TRBV6-1

CDR3: ASSRPRGLEQY
length: 11
V: TRBV28